The TCR beta chain described here comes from a study of shared clonotypes between healthy human individuals. Study conclusions and caveats: Despite large depth, sorted-subset datasets appeared incompletely sequenced. Naive subsets tended to show greater estimated richness than memory subsets.

Germline V gene lookup returns CDR1 MNHEY and CDR2 SMNVEV (reference sequence). Trimming cost V 4 bases and J 7 bases, with 5 bases left between them. CDR3 size: 11 residues. A remark on this clone: The antigen remains undetermined.

Only in-frame clones appear in the TCRdb table, and some are missing; sequencing was by immunoSEQ multiplex PCR. The table shows roughly 700,000 clones, with 74% occurring only once. The sequenced material came from memory CD4+ T cells sorted from blood. This sample's subset: CD45RA-negative fraction. J is TRBJ2-1 and V is TRBV27; D gene ambiguous. The receptor's source is a woman aged 25 to 45 in good health. CDR3 coding DNA: TGTGCCAGCAGTTGGAGAAATGAGCAGTTCTTC. Protein: CASSWRNEQFF.